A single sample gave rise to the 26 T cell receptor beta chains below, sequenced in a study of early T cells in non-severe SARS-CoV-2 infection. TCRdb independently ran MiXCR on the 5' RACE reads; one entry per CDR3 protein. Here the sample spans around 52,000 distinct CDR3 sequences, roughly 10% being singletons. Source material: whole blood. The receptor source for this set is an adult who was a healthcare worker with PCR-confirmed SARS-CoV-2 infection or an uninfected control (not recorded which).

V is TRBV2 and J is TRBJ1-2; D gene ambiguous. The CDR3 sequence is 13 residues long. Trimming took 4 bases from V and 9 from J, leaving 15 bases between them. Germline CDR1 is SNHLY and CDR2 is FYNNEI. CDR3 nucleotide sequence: TGTGCCAGCAGTGGGGAGGCAGTCCCCAGCTACACCTTC. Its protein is CASSGEAVPSYTF.

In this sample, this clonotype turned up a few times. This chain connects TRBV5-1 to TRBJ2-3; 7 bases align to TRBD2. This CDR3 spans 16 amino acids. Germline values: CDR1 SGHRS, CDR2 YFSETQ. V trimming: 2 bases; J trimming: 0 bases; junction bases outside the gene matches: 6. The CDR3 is CASSFRGGASTDTQYF. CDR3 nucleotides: TGCGCCAGCAGCTTTCGGGGAGGGGCGAGCACAGATACGCAGTATTTT.

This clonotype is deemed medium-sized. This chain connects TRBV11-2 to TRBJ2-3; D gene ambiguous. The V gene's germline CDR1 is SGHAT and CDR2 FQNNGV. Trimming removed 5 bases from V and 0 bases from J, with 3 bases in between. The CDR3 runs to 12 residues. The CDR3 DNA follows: TGTGCCAGCAGCCCCAGCACAGATACGCAGTATTTT. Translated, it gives CASSPSTDTQYF.

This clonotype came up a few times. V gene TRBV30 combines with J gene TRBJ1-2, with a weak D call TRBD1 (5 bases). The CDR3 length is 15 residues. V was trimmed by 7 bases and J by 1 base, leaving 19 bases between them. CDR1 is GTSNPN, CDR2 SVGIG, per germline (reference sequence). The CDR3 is CASSGAGRHNYGYTF. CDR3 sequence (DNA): TGTGCCTCCTCCGGGGCAGGGCGACATAACTATGGCTACACCTTC.

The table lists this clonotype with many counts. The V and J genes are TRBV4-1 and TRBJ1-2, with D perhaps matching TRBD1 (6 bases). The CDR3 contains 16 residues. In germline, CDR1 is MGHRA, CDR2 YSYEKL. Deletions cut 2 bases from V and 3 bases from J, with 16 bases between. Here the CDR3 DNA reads TGCGCCAGCAGCCAACCCCGGCAGGGGATCTACTATGGCTACACCTTC. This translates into CASSQPRQGIYYGYTF.

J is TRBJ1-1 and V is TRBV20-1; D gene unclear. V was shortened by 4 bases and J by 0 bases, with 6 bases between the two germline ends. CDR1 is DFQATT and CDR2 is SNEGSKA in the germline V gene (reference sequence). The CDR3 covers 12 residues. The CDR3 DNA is TGCAGTGCTACAGTTATGAACACTGAAGCTTTCTTT. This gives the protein CSATVMNTEAFF.

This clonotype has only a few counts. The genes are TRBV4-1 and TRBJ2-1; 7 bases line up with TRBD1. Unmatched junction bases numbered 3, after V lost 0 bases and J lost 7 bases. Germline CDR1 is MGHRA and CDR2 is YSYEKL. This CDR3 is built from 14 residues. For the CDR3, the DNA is TGCGCCAGCAGCCAAGAATTACAGGGGAATGAGCAGTTCTTC. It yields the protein CASSQELQGNEQFF.

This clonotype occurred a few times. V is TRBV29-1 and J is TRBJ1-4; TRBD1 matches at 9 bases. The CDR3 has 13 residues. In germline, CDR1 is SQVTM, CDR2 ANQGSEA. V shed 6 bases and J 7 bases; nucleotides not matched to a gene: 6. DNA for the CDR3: TGCAGCGTCGCGGGACAGGGAGGTGAAAAACTGTTTTTT. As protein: CSVAGQGGEKLFF.

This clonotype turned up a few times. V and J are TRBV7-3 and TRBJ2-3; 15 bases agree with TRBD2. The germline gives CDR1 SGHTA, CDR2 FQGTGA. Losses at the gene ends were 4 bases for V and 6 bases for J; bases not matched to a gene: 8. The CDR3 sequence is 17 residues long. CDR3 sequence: CASSSHRTSGRVDTQYF. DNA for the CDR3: TGTGCCAGCAGCTCCCATAGGACTAGCGGGAGGGTCGATACGCAGTATTTT.

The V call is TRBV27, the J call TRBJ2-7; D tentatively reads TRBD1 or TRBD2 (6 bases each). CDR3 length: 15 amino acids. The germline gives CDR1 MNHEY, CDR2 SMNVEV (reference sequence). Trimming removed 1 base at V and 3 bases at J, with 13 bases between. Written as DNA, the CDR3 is TGTGCCAGCAGTTTATTCCGAAGGGGGGACTACGAGCAGTACTTC. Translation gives CASSLFRRGDYEQYF.

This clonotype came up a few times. The CDR3 DNA follows: TGTGCCAGCAGCCAACGGACCACCGCGTACTTC. Translated: CASSQRTTAYF. V usage is TRBV3-1 and J usage is TRBJ2-5; D unclear. Germline CDR1 LGHDT, CDR2 YNNKEL (reference sequence). Trimming removed 2 bases from V and 13 bases from J, with 11 bases in between. The CDR3 is 11 residues long.

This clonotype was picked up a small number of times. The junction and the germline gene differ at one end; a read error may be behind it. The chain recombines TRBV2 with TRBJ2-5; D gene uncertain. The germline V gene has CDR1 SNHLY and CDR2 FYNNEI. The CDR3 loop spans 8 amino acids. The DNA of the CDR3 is TGTGCCAGCAGCCCCACACCATTC. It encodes CASSPTPF.

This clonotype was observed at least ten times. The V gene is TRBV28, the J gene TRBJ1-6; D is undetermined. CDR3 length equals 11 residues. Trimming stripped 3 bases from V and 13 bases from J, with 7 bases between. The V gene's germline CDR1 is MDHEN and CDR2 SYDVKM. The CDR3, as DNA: TGTGCCAGCAGTTTCCCTACCCCCCTCCACTTT. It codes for CASSFPTPLHF.

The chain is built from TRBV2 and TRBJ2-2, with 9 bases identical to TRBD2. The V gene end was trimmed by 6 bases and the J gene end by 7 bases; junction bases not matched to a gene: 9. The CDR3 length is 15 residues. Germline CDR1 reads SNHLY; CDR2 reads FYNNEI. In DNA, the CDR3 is TGTGCCAGCAGCGTTAGCGGGAGCCTCATCGGGGAGCTGTTTTTT. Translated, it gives CASSVSGSLIGELFF.

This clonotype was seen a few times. CDR3 DNA sequence: TGTGCCAGCAGCCTCGTACTCGACAGGGCTGGCTACACCTTC. Residues: CASSLVLDRAGYTF. The chain links TRBV9 to TRBJ1-2, with 7 bases lining up with TRBD1. CDR1 and CDR2 from the germline V gene are SGDLS and YYNGEE. This CDR3 spans 14 amino acids. The trim removed 4 bases at V and 7 bases at J, leaving 10 bases unmatched.

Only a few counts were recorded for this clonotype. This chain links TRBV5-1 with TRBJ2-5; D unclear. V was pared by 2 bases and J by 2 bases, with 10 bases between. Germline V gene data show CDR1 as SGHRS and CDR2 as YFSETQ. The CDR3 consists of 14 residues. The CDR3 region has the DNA TGCGCCAGCAGCTTCTCAACTATACAAGAGACCCAGTACTTC. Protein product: CASSFSTIQETQYF.

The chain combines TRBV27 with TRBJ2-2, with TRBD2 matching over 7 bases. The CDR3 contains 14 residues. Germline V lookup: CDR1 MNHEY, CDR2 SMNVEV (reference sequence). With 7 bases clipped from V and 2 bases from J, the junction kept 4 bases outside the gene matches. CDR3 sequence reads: CASKSGKNTGELFF. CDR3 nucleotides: TGTGCCAGCAAAAGCGGGAAAAACACCGGGGAGCTGTTTTTT.

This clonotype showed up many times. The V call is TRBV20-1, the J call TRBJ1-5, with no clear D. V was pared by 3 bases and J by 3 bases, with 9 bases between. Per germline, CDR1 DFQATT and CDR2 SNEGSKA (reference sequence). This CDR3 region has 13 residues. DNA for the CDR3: TGCAGTGCTAGTACAGCCACCAATCAGCCCCAGCATTTT. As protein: CSASTATNQPQHF.

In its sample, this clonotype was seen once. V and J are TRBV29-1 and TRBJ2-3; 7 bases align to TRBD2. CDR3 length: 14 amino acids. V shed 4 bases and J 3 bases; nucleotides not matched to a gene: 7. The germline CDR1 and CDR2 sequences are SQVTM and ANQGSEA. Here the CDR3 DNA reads TGCAGCGTTGGGGAGCGGGGAAAGACAGATACGCAGTATTTT. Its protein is CSVGERGKTDTQYF.

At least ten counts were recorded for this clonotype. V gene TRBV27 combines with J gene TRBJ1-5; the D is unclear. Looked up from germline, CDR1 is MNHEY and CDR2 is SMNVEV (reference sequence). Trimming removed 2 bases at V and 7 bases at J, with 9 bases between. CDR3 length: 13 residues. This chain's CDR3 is CASSLRGRQPQHF. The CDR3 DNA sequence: TGTGCCAGCAGTTTAAGAGGGCGGCAGCCCCAGCATTTT.

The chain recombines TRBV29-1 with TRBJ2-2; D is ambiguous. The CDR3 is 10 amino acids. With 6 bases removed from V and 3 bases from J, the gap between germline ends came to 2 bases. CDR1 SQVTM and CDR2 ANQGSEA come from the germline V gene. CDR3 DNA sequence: TGCAGCGTCTACACCGGGGAGCTGTTTTTT. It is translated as CSVYTGELFF.

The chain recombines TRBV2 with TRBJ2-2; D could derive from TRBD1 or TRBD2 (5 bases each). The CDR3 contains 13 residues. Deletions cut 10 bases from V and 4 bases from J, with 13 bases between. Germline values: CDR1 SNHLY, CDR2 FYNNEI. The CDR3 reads CAITPGTTGELFF. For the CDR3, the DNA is TGTGCCATCACACCCGGGACCACCGGGGAGCTGTTTTTT.

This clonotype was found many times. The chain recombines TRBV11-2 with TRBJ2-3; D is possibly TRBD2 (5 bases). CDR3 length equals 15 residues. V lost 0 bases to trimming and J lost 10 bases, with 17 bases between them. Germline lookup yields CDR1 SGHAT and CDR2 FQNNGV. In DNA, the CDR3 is TGTGCCAGCAGCTTAGATCCGTCTGCCTTCGGGGCGCAGTATTTT. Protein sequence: CASSLDPSAFGAQYF.

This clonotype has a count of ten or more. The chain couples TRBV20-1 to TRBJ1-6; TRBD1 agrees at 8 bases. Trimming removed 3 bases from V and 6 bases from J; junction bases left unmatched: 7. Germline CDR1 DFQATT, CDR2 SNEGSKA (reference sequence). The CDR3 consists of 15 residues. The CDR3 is CSASQGALSNSPLHF. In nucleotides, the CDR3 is TGCAGTGCTAGCCAGGGGGCCTTAAGTAATTCACCCCTCCACTTT.

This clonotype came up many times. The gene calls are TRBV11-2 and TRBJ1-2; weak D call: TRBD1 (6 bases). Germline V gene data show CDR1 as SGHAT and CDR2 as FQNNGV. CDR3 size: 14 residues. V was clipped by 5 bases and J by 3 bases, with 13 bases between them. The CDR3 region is CASSHGGADYGYTF. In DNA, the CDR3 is TGTGCCAGCAGCCACGGGGGGGCTGACTATGGCTACACCTTC.

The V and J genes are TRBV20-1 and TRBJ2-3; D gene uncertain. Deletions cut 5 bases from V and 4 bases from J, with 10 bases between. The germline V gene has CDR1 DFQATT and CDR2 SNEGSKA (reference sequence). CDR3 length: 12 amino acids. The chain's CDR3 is CSAPLDADTQYF. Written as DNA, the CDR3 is TGCAGTGCTCCCCTGGACGCAGATACGCAGTATTTT.